This is a list of T cell receptor beta chains from one sample in a study of regulatory T cells in long-lasting Graves disease. TCRdb ran MiXCR on the multiplex PCR reads and lists one entry per CDR3 protein. The top ten hold 12% of the sample, which has about 470,000 distinct CDR3 sequences, 16% seen once. This sample also appeared in a second study, on T cells in Graves' hyperthyroidism and ophthalmopathy.

Sequences were derived from peripheral blood mononuclear cells (PBMCs), sampled at new diagnosis, from a patient treated with antithyroid drugs. The receptor set was obtained from a man aged 40-49 years with Graves disease. Each CDR3 is given with its conserved first and last residue. A D gene is named only where the DNA matches it firmly. Expanded clones get a size class; other rows say once, few or many, or leave the size out.

J gene | clone size | D gene | V gene | CDR3 DNA | CDR3 protein
TRBJ2-1 | few | TRBD2 | TRBV12-5 | TGTGCTAGTGGGGTAGCGGGAGCGTACAATGAGCAGTTCTTC | CASGVAGAYNEQFF
TRBJ2-2 | - | TRBD2 | TRBV25-1 | TGTGCCAGCAGTGTTATAGCGGGTGACACCGGGGAGCTGTTTTTT | CASSVIAGDTGELFF
TRBJ2-1 | - | - | TRBV29-1 | TGCAGCGGAGTGCCGGTCCTAGCCAATTCTTACAATGAGCAGTTCTTC | CSGVPVLANSYNEQFF
TRBJ2-3 | - | TRBD2 | TRBV29-1 | TGCAGCGTTATACCGGGACTAGCGGGCACAGATACGCAGTATTTT | CSVIPGLAGTDTQYF
TRBJ2-1 | many | - | TRBV20-1 | TGCAGTGCTGGGGGGATATCACAGGGCGTCCCCTACAATGAGCAGTTCTTC | CSAGGISQGVPYNEQFF
TRBJ2-1 | few | - | TRBV12-3/TRBV12-4 | TGTGCCAGCAGTTTAAGGGGGGGAGGGCCTGAGTTCTTC | CASSLRGGGPEFF
TRBJ2-3 | - | - | TRBV7-9 | TGTGCCAGCAGCCCATCCGGGGATCCAGATACGCAGTATTTT | CASSPSGDPDTQYF
TRBJ2-7 | few | - | TRBV3-1 | TGTGCCAGCAGCCAAAGGGCTAGCACCGGCGAGCAGTACTTC | CASSQRASTGEQYF
TRBJ2-7 | many | TRBD2 | TRBV20-1 | TGCAGTGCTAGAGGACGACTAGCGGGGACCTCCTACGAGCAGTACTTC | CSARGRLAGTSYEQYF
TRBJ2-1 | many | - | TRBV20-1 | TGCAGTGCTGGGATGCTTGCCTACAATGAGCAGTTCTTC | CSAGMLAYNEQFF
TRBJ1-2 | many | TRBD1 | TRBV28 | TGTGCCAGCAGCAAAGCTGGGACAGCCGCTAACTATGGCTACACCTTC | CASSKAGTAANYGYTF
TRBJ2-7 | - | TRBD2 | TRBV19 | TGTGCCAGTAGCCAAGGGGCTAGCGGGAGATCGGGACTTTACGAGCAGTACTTC | CASSQGASGRSGLYEQYF
TRBJ1-6 | - | - | TRBV12-3/TRBV12-4 | TGTGCCAGCAGTTTATTAATCCAGGGGCGTTCACCCCTCCACTTT | CASSLLIQGRSPLHF
TRBJ2-7 | few | - | TRBV29-1 | TGCAGCGTTGCGGCAGGGCCCTACGAGCAGTACTTC | CSVAAGPYEQYF
TRBJ2-2 | - | TRBD1 | TRBV5-8 | TGTGCCAGCAGCTTGAACAGGGGGTACAACACCGGGGAGCTGTTTTTT | CASSLNRGYNTGELFF
TRBJ2-1 | - | - | TRBV4-1 | TGCGCCAGCAGCCCGGCCGGGACTTCCAAATACAATGAGCAGTTCTTC | CASSPAGTSKYNEQFF
TRBJ1-5 | - | - | TRBV24-1 | TGTGCCACCAGTGAAAATGGACGGGGCAATCAGCCCCAGCATTTT | CATSENGRGNQPQHF
TRBJ1-4 | many | - | TRBV3-1 | TGTGCCAGCAGCCAATGGGGGACCAATGAAAAACTGTTTTTT | CASSQWGTNEKLFF
TRBJ2-1 | few | TRBD2 | TRBV9 | TGTGCCAGCAGCGCGGGAGTAGCGGGAAGCTACAATGAGCAGTTCTTC | CASSAGVAGSYNEQFF
TRBJ2-1 | many | - | TRBV7-9 | TGTGCCAGCAGCCCCCTAGGGGATTCTAGCGTCGGGCAGTTCTTC | CASSPLGDSSVGQFF
TRBJ1-1 | few | - | TRBV6-1 | TGTGCCAGCAGTGTCGGTGGGGCCAAGACTGAAGCTTTCTTT | CASSVGGAKTEAFF
TRBJ2-5 | - | - | TRBV12-3/TRBV12-4 | TGTGCCAGCAGTCAACCCCCTGGAGAGACCCAGTACTTC | CASSQPPGETQYF
TRBJ2-6 | - | - | TRBV30 | TGTGCCTGGAGCGCAGGGGGGGGGGCCAACGTCCTGACTTTC | CAWSAGGGANVLTF
TRBJ1-3 | - | - | TRBV7-8 | TGTGCCAGCAGCTTAGATGATCTATCTGGAAACACCATATATTTT | CASSLDDLSGNTIYF
TRBJ1-6 | - | - | TRBV19 | TGTGCCAGTAGTACAACAGGAAATTCACCCCTCCACTTT | CASSTTGNSPLHF
TRBJ2-7 | few | TRBD1 | TRBV4-2 | TGTGCCAGCAGCCAAGATGGGACAGGATATCTTTACGAGCAGTACTTC | CASSQDGTGYLYEQYF
TRBJ2-1 | few | TRBD2 | TRBV10-3 | TGTGCCATCAGTGCGACTAGCGGGAGGGCGGGTGAGCAGTTCTTC | CAISATSGRAGEQFF
TRBJ1-1 | many | - | TRBV12-3/TRBV12-4 | TGTGCCAGCAGTCCAGGGACCCCCGGGGTCACTGAAGCTTTCTTT | CASSPGTPGVTEAFF